These T cell receptor beta chains were read from a single sample in a study of T cell responses to AZD1222 COVID-19 vaccine. TCRdb's table, derived via immunoSEQ multiplex PCR, lists solely in-frame clones and lacks some. The sample holds 90,000 to 150,000 clones, around nine tenths seen once. The sequences come from peripheral blood, collected 28 days after the second dose of the MenACWY control vaccine. These receptors were obtained from an adult who received the MenACWY meningococcal vaccine as a control. CDR3s include the opening cysteine and the closing phenylalanine or tryptophan. D genes are given only for firm matches. The size entry is marked missing in some rows and otherwise reads once, few, many or a size class.

V	J	size	D	DNA	CDR3
TRBV14	TRBJ2-1	once	TRBD2	TGTGCCAGCAGCCAAGTAACAGCGGGATCAGGCGAGCAGTTCTTC	CASSQVTAGSGEQFF
TRBV10-3	TRBJ1-1	NA	TRBD1	TGTGCCATCAGTGAGTCACGAGACAGGGCGTTCACTGAAGCTTTCTTT	CAISESRDRAFTEAFF
TRBV19	TRBJ1-4	NA	TRBD1	TGTGCCAGTCGACCTCGCCGGGACAGGGGGCCTTTGGCTAATGAAAAACTGTTTTTT	CASRPRRDRGPLANEKLFF
TRBV2	TRBJ1-2	NA	TRBD1	TGTGCCAGCAGCCTGGCGACAGGGAATGGCTACACCTTC	CASSLATGNGYTF
TRBV5-4	TRBJ2-7	NA	TRBD2	TGTGCCAGCAGCTTGGCCATCAGCGGGAGGGAGGCCTACGAGCAGTACTTC	CASSLAISGREAYEQYF
TRBV11-3	TRBJ2-2	NA	NA	TGTGCCAGCAGCTTAGAACCTTTTGGCGCGAACACCGGGGAGCTGTTTTTT	CASSLEPFGANTGELFF
TRBV28	TRBJ2-2	NA	NA	TGTGCCAGCAGTTTTATGACTACCAACACCGGGGAGCTGTTTTTT	CASSFMTTNTGELFF
TRBV18	TRBJ2-7	NA	NA	TGTGCCAGCTCCCCGGGGGTTTTCGACGAGCAGTACTTC	CASSPGVFDEQYF
TRBV5-4	TRBJ1-4	NA	NA	TGTGCCAGCAGCTTGGGGGGGGGCCTTGATGAAAAACTGTTTTTT	CASSLGGGLDEKLFF
TRBV21-1	TRBJ2-4	NA	NA	TGTGCCAGCAGCAAGGTTTGTAAACAGGGGGCGGAAAACATTCAGTACTTC	CASSKVCKQGAENIQYF
TRBV18	TRBJ2-1	NA	TRBD2	TGTGCCAGCTCACCCCTGGATAGCGGGGGGTCCTCCTACAATGAGCAGTTCTTC	CASSPLDSGGSSYNEQFF
TRBV10-3	TRBJ2-7	NA	NA	TGTGCCATCAGTGAGTCAGCAGGAACCTACGAGCAGTACTTC	CAISESAGTYEQYF
TRBV12-5	TRBJ2-1	few	TRBD2	TGTGCTAGTGGTTTGGGGATAGCGGGAGTCCAGGATGAGCAGTTCTTC	CASGLGIAGVQDEQFF
TRBV21-1	TRBJ2-6	NA	NA	TGTGCCAGCAGCAAAAAATGGAACCCCTCTGGGGCCAACGTCCTGACTTTC	CASSKKWNPSGANVLTF
TRBV2	TRBJ2-7	NA	NA	TGTGCCAGCAGTGAAATTCCGTTATCCTACGAGCAGTACTTC	CASSEIPLSYEQYF
TRBV9	TRBJ2-3	NA	NA	TGTGCCAGCAGCGTAGTAGGGGACTCGCTAGATACGCAGTATTTT	CASSVVGDSLDTQYF
TRBV29-1	TRBJ1-5	NA	NA	TGCAGCGTTGGGACAGCTAGCAATCAGCCCCAGCATTTT	CSVGTASNQPQHF
TRBV27	TRBJ1-2	NA	TRBD1	TGTGCCAGCAGCGCAAGGGACAGATCCTATGGCTACACCTTC	CASSARDRSYGYTF
TRBV29-1	TRBJ2-1	NA	NA	TGCAGCGTTTTATCCCCAGGGATGCAGTTCTTC	CSVLSPGMQFF
TRBV5-6	TRBJ2-5	NA	NA	TGTGCCAGCAGCTTGGAGCAGGTAGAAGAGACCCAGTACTTC	CASSLEQVEETQYF
TRBV6-6	TRBJ2-5	NA	NA	TGTGCCAGCAGCTTAAACCAGGGAGCCAGGGAGACCCAGTACTTC	CASSLNQGARETQYF
TRBV20-1	TRBJ2-3	NA	NA	TGCAGCAAAGGGGCAGATACGCAGTATTTT	CSKGADTQYF
TRBV5-6	TRBJ2-3	NA	NA	TGTGCCAGCAGCAATGGGGGGTCGGCAGCAGATACGCAGTATTTT	CASSNGGSAADTQYF
TRBV28	TRBJ1-5	NA	TRBD1	TGTGCCAGCAGTTTAGGAAGACGGACAGGCGGAGGTAATCAGCCCCAGCATTTT	CASSLGRRTGGGNQPQHF
TRBV5-1	TRBJ2-3	NA	TRBD1	TGCGCCAGCAGCTTGGCGCCGGGACAGGGGGGAGTCACAGATACGCAGTATTTT	CASSLAPGQGGVTDTQYF
TRBV6-4	TRBJ2-1	NA	TRBD2	TGTGCCAGCAGCCGAGACCCCCCCGGGACTAGTCAGGATGAGCAGTTCTTC	CASSRDPPGTSQDEQFF
TRBV2	TRBJ1-6	once	TRBD1	TGTGCCAGCAAAGATCAGGGGGCTGGTTCCTATAATTCACCCCTCCACTTT	CASKDQGAGSYNSPLHF
TRBV28	TRBJ2-5	NA	NA	TGTGCCAGCAGTTTCGGGGAGACCCAGTACTTC	CASSFGETQYF
TRBV6-6	TRBJ2-1	NA	TRBD2	TGTGCCAGCAGTTACGGTACTAGCGGGAAGAATGAGCAGTTCTTC	CASSYGTSGKNEQFF
TRBV28	TRBJ1-5	NA	NA	TGTGCCAGCAGCCCAGTCCGGGCAGGCAGGGAGCCCCAGCATTTT	CASSPVRAGREPQHF
TRBV5-6	TRBJ1-5	NA	TRBD1	TGTGCCAGCAGCTTGGGACAGGGGACAGGTAGCAATCAGCCCCAGCATTTT	CASSLGQGTGSNQPQHF
TRBV5-4	TRBJ1-2	NA	NA	TGTGCCAGCAGCTTGGAACTGTACGCTAACTATGGCTACACCTTC	CASSLELYANYGYTF
TRBV7-8	TRBJ1-5	NA	TRBD1	TGTGCCAGCAGCCCGCGACAGGGAAGTCAGCCCCAGCATTTT	CASSPRQGSQPQHF
TRBV11-3	TRBJ2-1	NA	TRBD1	TGTGCCAGCAGCCGGAGACAGGGCAATGAGCAGTTCTTC	CASSRRQGNEQFF
TRBV7-2	TRBJ2-3	NA	NA	TGTGCCAGCAGCTTAGTCAGGGGAAGCCGGCCAGATACGCAGTATTTT	CASSLVRGSRPDTQYF
TRBV4-2	TRBJ1-5	few	TRBD1	TGTGCCAGCAGCCAAGACCCAACCACAGGGGATCAGCCCCAGCATTTT	CASSQDPTTGDQPQHF
TRBV5-6	TRBJ2-7	NA	NA	TGTGCCAGCAGCTTGGGGAGTGTTTATGCCTACGAGCAGTACTTC	CASSLGSVYAYEQYF
TRBV5-5	TRBJ1-4	NA	NA	TGTGCCAGCAGCCCAAAAGAGGACAGTCGCGATGAAAAACTGTTTTTT	CASSPKEDSRDEKLFF
TRBV28	TRBJ1-1	once	TRBD1	TGTGCCAGCAGTTACAGGGGAAGAACTGAAGCTTTCTTT	CASSYRGRTEAFF
TRBV6-5	TRBJ2-1	NA	NA	TGTGCCAGCATGCCGGGACTGACGCAGTTCTTC	CASMPGLTQFF
TRBV5-1	TRBJ2-5	NA	TRBD2	TGCGCCAGCAGCTCCCGAAAGACTAGCGGTCGGGGAGAGACCCAGTACTTC	CASSSRKTSGRGETQYF
TRBV27	TRBJ1-2	NA	TRBD1	TGTGCCAGCAGTTTACAGAGGGACAGGGGTGGCTACACCTTC	CASSLQRDRGGYTF
TRBV3-1/TRBV3-2	TRBJ1-5	NA	NA	TGTGCCAGCAGCCAGGGAGGCAATCAGCCCCAGCATTTT	CASSQGGNQPQHF
TRBV11-2	TRBJ1-5	NA	NA	TGTGCCAGCAGCTTGTTCGGACTCAATCAGCCCCAGCATTTT	CASSLFGLNQPQHF
TRBV2	TRBJ2-6	once	NA	TGTGCCAGCAGTTTAGGCAGTATCTCTGGGGCCAACGTCCTGACTTTC	CASSLGSISGANVLTF
TRBV11-2	TRBJ1-3	once	NA	TGTGCCAGCAGCTTATCATCTGGAAACACCATATATTTT	CASSLSSGNTIYF
TRBV12-3/TRBV12-4	TRBJ2-3	few	NA	TGTGCCAGCAGTTCCCCATACCGGGACCGCTATTTT	CASSSPYRDRYF
TRBV3-1/TRBV3-2	TRBJ1-1	NA	NA	TGTGCCAGCAGCCAAGATTTTACTTTAGGGTATGCTTTCTTT	CASSQDFTLGYAFF
TRBV4-1	TRBJ2-5	NA	TRBD2	TGCGCCAGCAGCCAAGATGGGACTAGCGGGAGGGCCGAGACCCAGTACTTC	CASSQDGTSGRAETQYF
TRBV18	TRBJ1-3	once	TRBD1	TGTGCCAGCTCACCCCCGGACAGGGGGCTTGGAAACACCATATATTTT	CASSPPDRGLGNTIYF
TRBV6-5	TRBJ1-4	once	NA	TGTGCCAGCAGTTATGCCGGGTCCAATAATGAAAAACTGTTTTTT	CASSYAGSNNEKLFF
TRBV6-5	TRBJ1-4	NA	TRBD1	TGTGCCAGCGGACAGGGGGGAGAAAAACTGTTTTTT	CASGQGGEKLFF
TRBV7-8	TRBJ2-2	NA	TRBD2	TGTGCCAGCAGCTTAAGACTAGCGGGGGCCGGGGAGCTGTTTTTT	CASSLRLAGAGELFF